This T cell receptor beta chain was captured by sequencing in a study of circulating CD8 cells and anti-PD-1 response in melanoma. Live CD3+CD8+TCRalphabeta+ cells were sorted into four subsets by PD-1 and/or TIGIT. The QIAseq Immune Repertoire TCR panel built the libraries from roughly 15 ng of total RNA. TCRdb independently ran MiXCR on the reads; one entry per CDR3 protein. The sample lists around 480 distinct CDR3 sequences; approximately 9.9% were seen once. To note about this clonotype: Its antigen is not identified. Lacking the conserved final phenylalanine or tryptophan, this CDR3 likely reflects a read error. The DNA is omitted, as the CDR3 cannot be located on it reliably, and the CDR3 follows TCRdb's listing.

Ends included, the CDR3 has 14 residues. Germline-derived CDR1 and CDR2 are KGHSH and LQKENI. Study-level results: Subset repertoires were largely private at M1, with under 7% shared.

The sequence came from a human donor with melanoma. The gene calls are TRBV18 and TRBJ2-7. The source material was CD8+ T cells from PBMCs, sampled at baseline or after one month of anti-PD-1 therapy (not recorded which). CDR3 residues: CASSPVRTSYEQCS.